These 18 T cell receptor beta chains share one sample of origin, sequenced in a study of blood T cell repertoires in COVID-19. Clones were sequenced by immunoSEQ multiplex PCR, and TCRdb holds only the in-frame ones, with some missing. The data hold roughly 310,000 clones, with around 87% observed a single time. The sample consisted of peripheral blood. The receptors shown here come from a woman in her fifties or sixties with active or convalescent COVID-19.

In this sample, this clone turned up a few times. The rearrangement joins TRBV19 to TRBJ2-1; 7 bases match TRBD2. The V segment lost 10 bases and the J segment 3 bases; nucleotides outside the gene matches: 6. The CDR3 extends over 13 amino acids. The V gene's germline CDR1 is LNHDA and CDR2 SQIVND (reference sequence). The CDR3 nucleotides are TGTGCCACGCGGTTAGCGGGCTACAATGAGCAGTTCTTC. This codes for CATRLAGYNEQFF. Variable domain in full (rest from reference TRBV19 and TRBJ2-1): DGGITQSPKYLFRKEGQNVTLSCEQNLNHDAMYWYRQDPGQGLRLIYYSQIVNDFQKGDIAEGYSVSREKKESFPLTVTSAQKNPTAFYLCATRLAGYNEQFFGPGTRLTVL.

The rearrangement joins TRBV5-1 to TRBJ2-7, with D perhaps TRBD2 (6 bases). Trimming left V 0 bases short and J 3 bases short, with 10 bases between. Germline assignment: CDR1 SGHRS and CDR2 YFSETQ. This CDR3 is 14 amino acids long. CDR3 DNA sequence: TGCGCCAGCAGCTTGGCAAGGGGAGGCTACGAGCAGTACTTC. Protein: CASSLARGGYEQYF.

The genes are TRBV27 and TRBJ2-3, with D unclear. Trimming shortened V by 5 bases and J by 5 bases, and 5 bases separated the two germline ends. Germline V lookup: CDR1 MNHEY, CDR2 SMNVEV (reference sequence). The CDR3 length is 11 residues. Here the CDR3 DNA reads TGTGCCAGCAGTGTTCGAGATACGCAGTATTTT. Its translation is CASSVRDTQYF.

The chain recombines TRBV7-2 with TRBJ1-3; D is perhaps TRBD1 (5 bases). V was cut by 1 base and J by 4 bases, with 17 bases left in between. Germline V lookup: CDR1 SGHTA, CDR2 FQGNSA. This CDR3 is 17 amino acids long. The CDR3 sequence is CASSLVQSRGAGNTIYF. The CDR3 DNA sequence: TGTGCCAGCAGCTTAGTCCAGTCAAGGGGTGCCGGAAACACCATATATTTT.

The V and J genes are TRBV30 and TRBJ1-6; D uncertain. The ends were cut back, 0 bases at V and 8 bases at J, with 8 bases in the middle. This CDR3 is built from 13 residues. Germline V gene lookup returns CDR1 GTSNPN and CDR2 SVGIG (reference sequence). As DNA, the CDR3 is TGTGCCTGGAGTGTACTTTTCGATTCACCCCTCCACTTT. It specifies CAWSVLFDSPLHF.

This chain uses TRBV4-2 with TRBJ1-5, with 10 bases fitting TRBD1. This CDR3 region has 17 residues. The germline CDR1 and CDR2 sequences are LGHNA and YNFKEQ. After removal of 2 bases from V and 2 bases from J, the junction contained 6 bases not matched to a gene. The CDR3 DNA is TGTGCCAGCAGCCAACGGGGACAGGGGATTCGCAATCAGCCCCAGCATTTT. This codes for CASSQRGQGIRNQPQHF.

The rearrangement uses TRBV7-9 and TRBJ2-7; TRBD1 is a possible D gene (5 bases). The CDR3 length is 14 residues. Germline loops: CDR1 SEHNR, CDR2 FQNEAQ (reference sequence). V was cut by 5 bases and J by 2 bases, with 13 bases left in between. CDR3 in amino acids: CASSISTDTYEQYF. In nucleotides, the CDR3 is TGTGCCAGCAGCATTTCGACAGATACCTACGAGCAGTACTTC.

This chain uses TRBV7-2 with TRBJ2-5, with 8 bases matching TRBD1. Germline values: CDR1 SGHTA, CDR2 FQGNSA. This CDR3 contains 17 residues. After removal of 5 bases from V and 4 bases from J, the junction contained 15 bases not matched to a gene. The CDR3 DNA follows: TGTGCCAGCAGCCTATCTTACAGACAGGGGTGGGGAGAGACCCAGTACTTC. Amino acid sequence: CASSLSYRQGWGETQYF.

CDR3 residues: CASSPLAGGLTYEQYF. The DNA of the CDR3 is TGCGCCAGCAGCCCACTAGCGGGAGGGCTTACCTACGAGCAGTACTTC. The chain has TRBV5-1 and TRBJ2-7; TRBD2 matches at 13 bases. CDR1 and CDR2 (germline): SGHRS, YFSETQ. The length of the CDR3 is 16 residues. Trimming at V came to 4 bases and at J to 2 bases, leaving 6 bases not matched to a gene.

The rearrangement uses TRBV4-1 and TRBJ2-2; 13 bases are shared with TRBD2. CDR1 is MGHRA, CDR2 YSYEKL, per germline. The CDR3 totals 20 residues. Trimming at V came to 1 base and at J to 7 bases, leaving 15 bases not matched to a gene. The CDR3 DNA reads as TGCGCCAGCAGCCAAGTGATTCCGGGACTAGCGGGAAGCAAAGACGGGGAGCTGTTTTTT. Amino acids: CASSQVIPGLAGSKDGELFF.

The CDR3 sequence: CASAPGVAFYEQYF. CDR3 nucleotide sequence: TGTGCCAGCGCCCCGGGAGTCGCATTCTACGAGCAGTACTTC. The genes are TRBV7-9 and TRBJ2-7, with a tentative D call TRBD2 (6 bases). This CDR3 contains 14 residues. The V end lost 8 bases, the J end lost 3 bases, and 17 bases lay between the germline ends. Germline V gene sequence: CDR1 SEHNR, CDR2 FQNEAQ (reference sequence).

J is TRBJ1-4 and V is TRBV7-9; 7 bases fit TRBD1. With 1 base clipped from V and 5 bases from J, the junction kept 7 bases outside the gene matches. Germline lookup yields CDR1 SEHNR and CDR2 FQNEAQ (reference sequence). The CDR3 contains 16 residues. The CDR3 loop reads CASSLELGDRNEKLFF. Written as DNA, the CDR3 is TGTGCCAGCAGCTTAGAGTTGGGGGACAGAAATGAAAAACTGTTTTTT.

The chain couples TRBV6-5 to TRBJ1-6, with 7 bases fitting TRBD1. The germline gives CDR1 MNHEY, CDR2 SVGAGI. After removal of 6 bases from V and 10 bases from J, the junction contained 3 bases not matched to a gene. This CDR3 is 12 amino acids long. The CDR3 DNA follows: TGTGCCAGCAGGACAGGGAACTCACCCCTCCACTTT. This encodes CASRTGNSPLHF.

In this sample, this clone turned up once. The CDR3 loop is CASSPQNTEAFF. The DNA of the CDR3 is TGTGCCAGCAGCCCACAGAACACTGAAGCTTTCTTT. The V and J genes are TRBV7-2 and TRBJ1-1; D unresolved. Germline CDR1 reads SGHTA; CDR2 reads FQGNSA. V lost 5 bases and J lost 1, with 5 bases in between. The CDR3 length is 12 residues. Full variable domain (remainder filled in from reference TRBV7-2 and TRBJ1-1): GAGVSQSPSNKVTEKGKDVELRCDPISGHTALYWYRQSLGQGLEFLIYFQGNSAPDKSGLPSDRFSAERTGGSVSTLTIQRTQQEDSAVYLCASSPQNTEAFFGQGTRLTVV.

This sequence joins TRBV5-1 and TRBJ1-4, with a weak D call TRBD1 (6 bases). Trimming removed 4 bases at V and 0 bases at J, with 13 bases between. The CDR3 extends over 16 amino acids. Germline values: CDR1 SGHRS, CDR2 YFSETQ. The chain's CDR3 is CASSLPPGATNEKLFF. CDR3 sequence (DNA): TGCGCCAGCAGCCTACCTCCAGGGGCAACTAATGAAAAACTGTTTTTT.

V is TRBV4-3 and J is TRBJ1-2; no clear D gene. The V gene's germline CDR1 is LGHNA and CDR2 YSLEER. The V and J ends lost 0 bases and 4 bases respectively, with 12 bases between them. The CDR3 sequence is 15 residues long. For the CDR3, the DNA is TGCGCCAGCAGCCAAGATGAGGGCCTCACCTATGGCTACACCTTC. Translated, it gives CASSQDEGLTYGYTF.

J is TRBJ2-2 and V is TRBV4-3, with 7 bases matching TRBD2. This CDR3 region has 17 residues. Germline V gene sequence: CDR1 LGHNA, CDR2 YSLEER. V lost 1 base and J lost 4; bases outside the gene matches: 9. The CDR3 DNA is TGCGCCAGCAGCCAAGGGGTTGCGGGAGCCGTCACCGGGGAGCTGTTTTTT. Protein sequence: CASSQGVAGAVTGELFF.

DNA of the CDR3: TGTGCCAGCAGCTTACGACCTAGCGGGGGGGCAGATACGCAGTATTTT. It encodes CASSLRPSGGADTQYF. The genes are TRBV7-2 and TRBJ2-3, with TRBD2 matching over 12 bases. There are 16 residues in the CDR3. V dropped 2 bases and J dropped 4; count of bases not matched to a gene: 4. Germline assignment: CDR1 SGHTA and CDR2 FQGNSA.